Shown below are 16 T cell receptor beta chains from a single sample sequenced in a study of shared clonotypes between healthy human individuals. The table came from immunoSEQ multiplex PCR; TCRdb's copy has only in-frame clones and leaves some out. The sample has approximately 1,000,000 clones, approximately 80% seen once; the top ten hold approximately 0.5%. Input material: memory CD4+ T cells from PBMCs. The subset was: CD45RA-negative fraction. Receptor source: a man between 18 and 35 years old in good health. Some clones in this sample may be carry-over from other donors' samples.

This chain connects TRBV7-3 to TRBJ2-3; maybe TRBD2 (6 bases). Looked up from germline, CDR1 is SGHTA and CDR2 is FQGTGA. The CDR3 is 16 amino acids. V lost 5 bases and J lost 0, with 15 bases in between. The CDR3 nucleotides are TGTGCCAGCAGCGGTGGTCCTAGCGCTAGCACAGATACGCAGTATTTT. It is translated as CASSGGPSASTDTQYF.

V and J are TRBV11-1 and TRBJ2-5; D may be TRBD2 (5 bases). The CDR3 has 14 residues. Trimming took 5 bases from V and 0 from J, leaving 10 bases between them. Germline V gene lookup returns CDR1 SGHAT and CDR2 FQDESV (reference sequence). As DNA, the CDR3 is TGTGCCAGCAGCCGTCTAGCTAACCAAGAGACCCAGTACTTC. This translates into CASSRLANQETQYF.

This clone was detected a few times. The rearrangement links TRBV19 to TRBJ1-5; 8 nucleotides line up with TRBD1. Losses at the gene ends were 8 bases for V and 10 bases for J; bases not matched to a gene: 13. CDR1 and CDR2 from the germline V gene are LNHDA and SQIVND (reference sequence). The CDR3 spans 14 residues. Here the CDR3 DNA reads TGTGCCAGTGGGGTGAGAGGCAGGGGGCAACCCCAGCATTTT. Translated: CASGVRGRGQPQHF.

This chain uses TRBV9 with TRBJ1-3; D not resolved. The CDR3 is made up of 14 amino acids. Germline V gene data show CDR1 as SGDLS and CDR2 as YYNGEE. V shed 1 base and J shed 0 bases, with 5 bases lying between them. As DNA, the CDR3 is TGTGCCAGCAGCGTATGGCGCTCTGGAAACACCATATATTTT. Residues: CASSVWRSGNTIYF.

The CDR3 DNA follows: TGTGCCAGCAGCCAAGATTTAAGGGCCTCGGTTCAGTATTTT. It specifies CASSQDLRASVQYF. This chain links TRBV14 with TRBJ2-3; no firm D call. V lost 0 bases and J lost 12, with 16 bases in between. The CDR3 spans 14 residues. Germline loops: CDR1 SGHDN, CDR2 FVKESK.

This clone occurred once. The V call is TRBV11-2, the J call TRBJ1-2; 7 bases align to TRBD1. The CDR3 has 14 residues. Germline loops: CDR1 SGHAT, CDR2 FQNNGV. The J segment lost 2 bases and the V segment lost 4 bases, leaving 4 bases of the junction unmatched. The CDR3 spells CASSSIRGNYGYTF. CDR3 in DNA: TGTGCCAGCAGCTCGATCAGGGGGAACTATGGCTACACCTTC.

The chain uses TRBV5-4 and TRBJ2-5; 10 bases line up with TRBD1. Germline V gene data show CDR1 as SGHNT and CDR2 as YYREEE (reference sequence). CDR3 size: 15 residues. The trim removed 3 bases at V and 5 bases at J, leaving 7 bases unmatched. The CDR3 DNA reads TGTGCCAGCAGCTATACGACAGGGGGCTGGGAGACCCAGTACTTC. Translated: CASSYTTGGWETQYF. The variable domain in full, with the rest retrieved from reference TRBV5-4 and TRBJ2-5, is ETGVTQSPTHLIKTRGQQVTLRCSSQSGHNTVSWYQQALGQGPQFIFQYYREEENGRGNFPPRFSGLQFPNYSSELNVNALELDDSALYLCASSYTTGGWETQYFGPGTRLLVL.

The rearrangement joins TRBV11-3 to TRBJ2-7, with D tentatively TRBD1 or TRBD2 (5 bases each). This CDR3 contains 16 residues. CDR1 and CDR2 (germline): SGHNT, YENEEA. Trimming shortened V by 4 bases and J by 2 bases, and 18 bases separated the two germline ends. For the CDR3, the DNA is TGTGCCAGCAGCTCTCCCGGGACCCCCAACGCCTACGAGCAGTACTTC. It specifies CASSSPGTPNAYEQYF.

In DNA form, the CDR3 reads TGTGCCAGCAGAAGAAGACAGAGCTCCTACAATGAGCAGTTCTTC. It specifies CASRRRQSSYNEQFF. The V call is TRBV28, the J call TRBJ2-1, with a possible D match to TRBD1 (5 bases). Germline V CDR1 and CDR2: MDHEN, SYDVKM. The CDR3 is 15 residues long. Trimming shortened V by 6 bases and J by 0 bases, and 12 bases separated the two germline ends. The variable domain in full, completed from reference TRBV28 and TRBJ2-1, reads DVKVTQSSRYLVKRTGEKVFLECVQDMDHENMFWYRQDPGLGLRLIYFSYDVKMKEKGDIPEGYSVSREKKERFSLILESASTNQTSMYLCASRRRQSSYNEQFFGPGTRLTVL.

The chain has TRBV19 and TRBJ2-7; no clear D. The CDR3 spans 14 residues. CDR1 is LNHDA, CDR2 SQIVND, per germline (reference sequence). V lost 5 bases and J 8 bases, leaving 19 bases between the germline ends. In DNA, the CDR3 is TGTGCCAGTAGTGTAGTAATCGGTGCGGCCAAGCAGTACTTC. Residues: CASSVVIGAAKQYF.

The V call is TRBV5-8, the J call TRBJ2-7, with D tentatively TRBD2 (6 bases). The CDR3 contains 17 residues. From germline, CDR1 is SGHTS and CDR2 YDEGEE. V lost 0 bases, J lost 2 bases, and 18 bases lay in between. The CDR3 coding sequence is TGTGCCAGCAGCTTGGTCGAGGGAGGCGACTTAACCTACGAGCAGTACTTC. Its translation is CASSLVEGGDLTYEQYF.

Concerning this clone itself: The junction departs from germline at one end; a sequencing error may be responsible. The chain uses TRBV5-1 and TRBJ2-2, with D perhaps TRBD2 (5 bases). This CDR3 comprises 15 residues. Germline CDR1 is SGHRS and CDR2 is YFSETQ. The DNA of the CDR3 is TGCGCCAGCACATTCTGGGTGGGGTCAGACCGGGGAGCTGTTTTT. This translates into CASTFWVGSDRGAVF.

The rearrangement links TRBV11-3 to TRBJ2-5, with TRBD2 as a possible D gene (5 bases). The end of the DNA fits TRBJ2-7 better, so the J call may be wrong. The length of the CDR3 is 13 residues. Germline CDR1 is SGHNT and CDR2 is YENEEA. As DNA, the CDR3 is TGTGCCAGCAGCTTCCGGGAAGGCTACGAGCAGTACTTC. It specifies CASSFREGYEQYF.

The V call is TRBV6-6, the J call TRBJ2-3; D remains unclear. V was clipped by 5 bases and J by 2 bases, with 14 bases between them. Germline V gene sequence: CDR1 MNHNY, CDR2 SVGAGI (reference sequence). This CDR3 is 15 amino acids long. CDR3: CASSPQRSYTDTQYF. The DNA of the CDR3 is TGTGCCAGCAGTCCCCAACGAAGCTACACAGATACGCAGTATTTT.

The J gene is TRBJ1-2, the V gene TRBV4-2, with 7 bases aligning to TRBD1. CDR1 and CDR2 from the germline V gene are LGHNA and YNFKEQ. V dropped 4 bases and J dropped 4; count of bases not matched to a gene: 12. The CDR3 spans 16 residues. CDR3 nucleotide sequence: TGTGCCAGCAGCCCCGTGCAAAATCAGGGGGGCTATGGCTACACCTTC. Encoded protein: CASSPVQNQGGYGYTF.

The CDR3 sequence: CASSLNPTTRNEQFF. The CDR3 bases are TGTGCCAGCAGCTTAAATCCGACTACTCGCAATGAGCAGTTCTTC. J is TRBJ2-1 and V is TRBV7-2, with D maybe TRBD2 (5 bases). CDR1 is SGHTA, CDR2 FQGNSA, per germline. Trimming shortened V by 2 bases and J by 6 bases, and 14 bases separated the two germline ends. The CDR3 covers 15 residues.